This TCR beta chain is drawn from a study of cytomegalovirus exposure and HLA in healthy donors. Germline V gene sequence: CDR1 MNHEY, CDR2 SMNVEV (reference sequence). With 2 bases clipped from V and 6 bases from J, the junction kept 4 bases outside the gene matches. The CDR3 loop spans 15 amino acids. The PCR was carried out with 60 Vbeta primers and 13 Jbeta primers. Some clones are missing from TCRdb's copy, which holds only in-frame ones; the method was immunoSEQ multiplex PCR. Here the sample spans 90,000 to 110,000 clones, approximately 72% being singletons. At sampling all donors were nominally healthy, likely with unrecorded immune exposures.

The chain combines TRBV27 with TRBJ1-6; 7 bases agree with TRBD1. The TCR was taken from a man aged 30 to 39 in good health and CMV-seronegative. The sample comprised PBMCs. The CDR3 reads CASSLGAGGNSPLHF. The DNA of the CDR3 is TGTGCCAGCAGTTTAGGGGCAGGGGGTAATTCACCCCTCCACTTT.